The clone carrying this T cell receptor beta chain was detected a few times. Its antigen remains unidentified. Authors of the study amplified TCR beta CDR3 regions from RNA transcripts. Carried out on the TCR CDR3, a first-round RT-PCR used the HTBI primer set. MiXCR, applied by TCRdb to the multiplex PCR reads, yields one record per CDR3 protein. The sample includes under 600,000 distinct CDR3 sequences, roughly 16% of them seen just once. Orbital computed tomography and thyroid ultrasound, together with serum TRAb and thyroxine and clinical symptoms, were used for diagnoses. PBMCs came from 9 to 10 ml fresh peripheral blood. The CDR3 contains 12 residues. The V end was cut by 9 bases, the J end by 0 bases, with 9 bases between. The germline V gene has CDR1 SGHRS and CDR2 YFSETQ. This sample was included in a study of T cells in Graves' hyperthyroidism and ophthalmopathy. Study-level results: Most thyroid clonotypes with frequency above 0.001 were detected in blood. Ophthalmopathy could be told apart from stable hyperthyroidism with a 13 V-J model.

The chain employs TRBV5-1 and TRBJ1-1; D gene uncertain. The sequence came from a woman in her forties with Graves' ophthalmopathy. The material sequenced was blood. Here the CDR3 DNA reads TGCGCCACCCGGGGAGTGAACACTGAAGCTTTCTTT. It specifies CATRGVNTEAFF.